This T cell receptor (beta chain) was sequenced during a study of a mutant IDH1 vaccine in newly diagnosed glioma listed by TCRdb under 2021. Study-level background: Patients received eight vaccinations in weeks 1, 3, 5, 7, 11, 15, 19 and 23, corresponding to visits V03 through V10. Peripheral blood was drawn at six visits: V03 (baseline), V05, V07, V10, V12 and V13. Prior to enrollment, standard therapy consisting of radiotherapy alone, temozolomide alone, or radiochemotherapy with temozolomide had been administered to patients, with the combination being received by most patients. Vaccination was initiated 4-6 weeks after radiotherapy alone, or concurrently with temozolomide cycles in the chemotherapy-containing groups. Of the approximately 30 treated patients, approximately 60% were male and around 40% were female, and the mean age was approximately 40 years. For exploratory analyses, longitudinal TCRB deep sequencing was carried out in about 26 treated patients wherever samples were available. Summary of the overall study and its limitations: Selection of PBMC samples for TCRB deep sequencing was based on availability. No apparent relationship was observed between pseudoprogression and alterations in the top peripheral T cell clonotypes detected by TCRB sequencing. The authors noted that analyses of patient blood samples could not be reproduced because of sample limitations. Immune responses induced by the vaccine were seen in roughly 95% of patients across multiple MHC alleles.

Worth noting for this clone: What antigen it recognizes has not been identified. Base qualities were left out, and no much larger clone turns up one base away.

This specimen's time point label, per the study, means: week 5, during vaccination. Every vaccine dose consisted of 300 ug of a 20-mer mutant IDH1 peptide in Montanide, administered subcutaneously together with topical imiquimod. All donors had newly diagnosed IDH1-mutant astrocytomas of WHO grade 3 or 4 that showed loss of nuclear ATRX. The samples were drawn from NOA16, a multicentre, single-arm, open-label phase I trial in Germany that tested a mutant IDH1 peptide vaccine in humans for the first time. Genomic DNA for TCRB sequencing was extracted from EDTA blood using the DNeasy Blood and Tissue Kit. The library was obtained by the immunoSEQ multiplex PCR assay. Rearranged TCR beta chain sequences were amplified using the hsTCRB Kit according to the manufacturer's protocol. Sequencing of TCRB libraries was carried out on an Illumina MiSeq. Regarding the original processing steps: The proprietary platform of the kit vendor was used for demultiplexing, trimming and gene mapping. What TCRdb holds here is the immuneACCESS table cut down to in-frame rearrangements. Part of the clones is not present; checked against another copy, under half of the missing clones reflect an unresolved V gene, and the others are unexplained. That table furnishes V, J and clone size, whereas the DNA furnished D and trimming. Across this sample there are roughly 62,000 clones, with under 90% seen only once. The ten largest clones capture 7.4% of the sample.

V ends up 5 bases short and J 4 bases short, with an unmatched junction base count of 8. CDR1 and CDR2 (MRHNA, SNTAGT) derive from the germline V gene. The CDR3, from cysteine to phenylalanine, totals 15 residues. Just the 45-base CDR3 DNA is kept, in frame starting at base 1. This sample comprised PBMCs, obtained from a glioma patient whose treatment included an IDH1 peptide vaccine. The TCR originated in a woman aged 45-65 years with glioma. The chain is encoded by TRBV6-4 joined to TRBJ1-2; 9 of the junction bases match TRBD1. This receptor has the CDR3 CASSPGTGQLYGYTF. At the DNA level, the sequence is TGTGCCAGCAGTCCCGGGACAGGGCAACTCTATGGCTACACCTTC.